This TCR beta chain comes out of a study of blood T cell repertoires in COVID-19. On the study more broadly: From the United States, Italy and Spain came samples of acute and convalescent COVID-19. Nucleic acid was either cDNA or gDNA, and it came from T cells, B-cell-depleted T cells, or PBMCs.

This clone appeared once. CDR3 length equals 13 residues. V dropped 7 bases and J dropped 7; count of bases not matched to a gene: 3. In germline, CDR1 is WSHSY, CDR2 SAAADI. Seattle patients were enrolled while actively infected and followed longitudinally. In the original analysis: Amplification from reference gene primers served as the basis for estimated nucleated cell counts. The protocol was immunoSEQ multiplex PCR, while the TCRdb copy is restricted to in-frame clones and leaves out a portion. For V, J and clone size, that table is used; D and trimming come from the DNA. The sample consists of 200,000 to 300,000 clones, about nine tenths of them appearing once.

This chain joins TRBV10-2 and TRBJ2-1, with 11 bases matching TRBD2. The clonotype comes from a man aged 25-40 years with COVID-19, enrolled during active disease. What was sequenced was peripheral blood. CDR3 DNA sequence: TGCGCCAGCATTCTAGCGGGGGGAAATGAGCAGTTCTTC. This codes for CASILAGGNEQFF.